What follows is one T cell receptor beta chain and its context. Its antigen is undetermined. The read falls 3 residues short of the CDR3 end, and the missing part is taken from the germline J gene. This sample was taken from a study of T cells in women clearing cervical HPV infection. Data came from immunoSEQ multiplex PCR; TCRdb stores just in-frame clones and leaves some out. This sample contains roughly 30,000 clones. Findings of the study overall: TRBV6-7 abundance was lower in cases than controls (around 0.11% versus 0.16%). A classifier using richness and V gene abundances reached an AUC of more than 0.8.

V lost 0 bases, J lost 3 bases, and 9 bases lay in between. There are 15 residues in the CDR3. The receptor's source is a woman aged 18 to 69 with a cervical HPV16 infection that either progressed to CIN3+ or cleared (not recorded which). Sample: blood buffy coat. The rearrangement links TRBV12-3 or TRBV12-4 to TRBJ2-1; D may be TRBD1 (6 bases). The covered CDR3 bases are TGTGCCAGCAGTTTAGCGGCAGGGGACTACAATGAG. This sequence encodes CASSLAAGDYNE. The CDR3, in full, reads CASSLAAGDYNEQFF.